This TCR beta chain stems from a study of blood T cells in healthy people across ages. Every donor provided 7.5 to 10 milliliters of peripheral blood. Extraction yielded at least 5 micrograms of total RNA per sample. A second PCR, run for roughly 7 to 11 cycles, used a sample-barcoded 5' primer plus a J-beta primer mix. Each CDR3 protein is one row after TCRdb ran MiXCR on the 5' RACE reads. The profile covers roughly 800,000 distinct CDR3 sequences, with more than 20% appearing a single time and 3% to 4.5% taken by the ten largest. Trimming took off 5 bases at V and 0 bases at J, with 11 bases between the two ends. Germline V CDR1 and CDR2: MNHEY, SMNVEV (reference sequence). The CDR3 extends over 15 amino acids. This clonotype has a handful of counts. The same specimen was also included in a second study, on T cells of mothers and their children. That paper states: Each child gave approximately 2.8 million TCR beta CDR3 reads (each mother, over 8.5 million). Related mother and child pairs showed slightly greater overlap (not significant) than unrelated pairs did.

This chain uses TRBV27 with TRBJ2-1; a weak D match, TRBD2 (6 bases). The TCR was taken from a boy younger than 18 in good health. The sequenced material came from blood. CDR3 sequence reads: CASSEQRVSYNEQFF. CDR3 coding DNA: TGTGCCAGCAGTGAGCAGCGGGTCTCCTACAATGAGCAGTTCTTC.